This T cell receptor (beta chain) came from a study of monozygotic twins with inflammatory bowel disease. TCRdb re-called the 5' RACE reads; every CDR3 protein appears as one record, without DNA. The sample table sets out some 170,000 distinct CDR3 sequences. The study's findings and limits: With others, IBD patients shared fewer clonotypes than healthy twins did, especially with disease activity. IBD patients had lower TCRbeta diversity (inverse Simpson) than healthy co-twins. Patient repertoires may carry noise from differing immunosuppressive treatments.

Comments on this clonotype: The antigen remains undetermined.

CDR3 length: 16 amino acids. The germline gives CDR1 SGHTA, CDR2 FQGNSA. This chain links TRBV7-2 with TRBJ2-7; as DNA is missing, the TRBD2 call by TCRdb cannot be tested. What was sequenced was blood. This clonotype originated in a human donor with ulcerative colitis or Crohn's disease, or a healthy co-twin of an affected twin (not recorded which). The CDR3 spells CASSLGIVLAGSEQYF.